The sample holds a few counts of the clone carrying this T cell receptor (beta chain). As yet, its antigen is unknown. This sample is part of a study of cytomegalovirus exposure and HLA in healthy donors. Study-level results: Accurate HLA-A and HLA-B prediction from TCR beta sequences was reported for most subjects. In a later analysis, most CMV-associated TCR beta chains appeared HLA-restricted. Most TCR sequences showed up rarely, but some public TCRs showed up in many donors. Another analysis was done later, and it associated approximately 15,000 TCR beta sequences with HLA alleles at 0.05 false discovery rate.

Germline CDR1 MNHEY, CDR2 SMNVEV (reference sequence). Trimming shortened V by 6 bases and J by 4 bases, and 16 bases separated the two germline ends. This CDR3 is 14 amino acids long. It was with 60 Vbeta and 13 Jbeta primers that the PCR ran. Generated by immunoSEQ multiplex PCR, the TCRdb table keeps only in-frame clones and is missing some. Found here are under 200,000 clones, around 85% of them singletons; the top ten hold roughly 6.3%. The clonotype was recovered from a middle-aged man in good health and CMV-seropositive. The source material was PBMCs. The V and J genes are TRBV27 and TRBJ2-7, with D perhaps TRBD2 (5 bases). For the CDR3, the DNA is TGTGCCAGCAGCCTCGGGGTGGCCGGGTACGAGCAGTACTTC. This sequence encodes CASSLGVAGYEQYF.